This T cell receptor beta chain stems from a study of Ad26.COV2.S vaccination and SARS-CoV-2 variants. Broader study findings: Estimates derived from TCR breadth and depth analyses may have underestimated total T cell responses. Vaccine recipients and placebo recipients showed similar non-spike TCR breadth.

Sequenced by immunoSEQ multiplex PCR; TCRdb stores in-frame clones only, minus some. This sample has about 400,000 clones, with about 90% found just once. Treatment specified: some 19 received Ad26.COV2.S at low or high dose, single or two shots; about five received placebo; per-sample allocation not given. Sampling was done on day 63 after the first vaccine or placebo injection. Germline CDR1 is MDHEN and CDR2 is SYDVKM. This CDR3 has 12 residues. With regard to this clone: The antigen is unknown. The junction departs from germline at one end; a sequencing error may be responsible.

Sequenced material: peripheral blood, taken in a trial of Ad26.COV2.S vaccine versus placebo. The sequence was obtained from a person aged 18-65 years who received the Ad26.COV2.S COVID-19 vaccine or a placebo. The rearrangement joins TRBV28 to TRBJ2-7; no clear D. The DNA for the CDR3 is TGTGCCACCCTAACGGGCTCCAACGAGCAGTACTTC. Its protein product is CATLTGSNEQYF.